This TCR beta chain was observed in a study of blood T cell repertoires in COVID-19. For the study at large: The United States, Italy and Spain were the sources of the acute and convalescent COVID-19 samples. From T cells, B-cell-depleted T cells, or PBMCs came the material, which was cDNA or gDNA.

Authors' analysis steps: Reference gene primer amplification in the assay estimated nucleated cell counts. Produced via immunoSEQ multiplex PCR; TCRdb's table is partial and in-frame only. The V and J calls and the clone size are those of that table, but D and trimming were determined from the DNA. The table lists 270,000 or so clones, approximately 82% of them singletons. CDR1 MDHEN and CDR2 SYDVKM come from the germline V gene. The CDR3 has 14 amino acids. V lost 3 bases to trimming and J lost 2 bases, with 7 bases between them. The specimen sequenced was peripheral blood. This sequence originates from a woman aged 18-29 years with acute or convalescent COVID-19. The rearrangement uses TRBV28 and TRBJ2-2, with TRBD2 as a possible D gene (5 bases). The CDR3, as DNA: TGTGCCAGCAGTTTTCTAGCCAACACCGGGGAGCTGTTTTTT. It codes for CASSFLANTGELFF.